This T cell receptor (beta chain) was observed in a study of OX40 agonist ivuxolimab in advanced cancers. Background on the study: With a range of roughly 20 to 80, age averaged approximately 60 years, and about 80% were male. It was permissible to have had prior anti-PD-1, anti-PD-L1 or anti-CTLA-4 therapy, and around 41% had some.

As for this clone: Its antigen is not known.

V shed 4 bases and J shed 5 bases, with 13 bases lying between them. Germline CDR1 and CDR2: SGDLS and YYNGEE. This CDR3 is built from 13 residues. Method: immunoSEQ multiplex PCR; TCRdb's copy keeps in-frame clones and lacks some. The table has 70,000 to 95,000 clones, just over 85% seen once. Points from the study as a whole: Some nonresponders additionally presented with little normalized T-cell clonal expansion.

The clonotype originates from an adult with an advanced solid tumor such as melanoma, head and neck, liver or kidney cancer. The V and J genes are TRBV9 and TRBJ2-7; unclear D gene. The specimen was CD4+ or CD8+ T cells sorted from blood, collected in a trial of the OX40 agonist ivuxolimab. CDR3 sequence: CASSKGPTDEQYF. In nucleotides, the CDR3 is TGTGCCAGCAGCAAGGGCCCCACCGACGAGCAGTACTTC.